One and the same sample provided the 22 T cell receptor beta chains below, sequenced in a study of sequential checkpoint blockade in melanoma. Clones were read by immunoSEQ multiplex PCR, and TCRdb kept only the in-frame ones, dropping some. The sample shows around 34,000 clones, more than 65% of them seen only once. The treatment is: randomized to nivolumab then ipilimumab (arm A) or the reverse (arm B). The sequencing here drew on CD8+ T cells sorted from blood (inferred from file names), taken from a patient given nivolumab and ipilimumab in sequence. The source of these receptors is a human donor with melanoma.

This rearrangement joins TRBV18 to TRBJ2-1; 7 bases are a match to TRBD2. J gave up 4 bases and V 1 base, and 7 bases lay outside the gene matches. CDR1 KGHSH and CDR2 LQKENI come from the germline V gene. This CDR3 spans 16 amino acids. The CDR3 spells CASSPRRGETYNEQFF. CDR3 nucleotides: TGTGCCAGCTCACCACGACGGGGGGAAACATACAATGAGCAGTTCTTC.

The rearrangement uses TRBV27 and TRBJ1-5; the match to TRBD1 covers 9 bases. The CDR3 is 16 amino acids. The V gene's germline CDR1 is MNHEY and CDR2 SMNVEV (reference sequence). V lost 5 bases to trimming and J lost 9 bases; unmatched junction nucleotides: 14. The CDR3 sequence: CASSMGGQGSFPPQHF. CDR3 bases: TGTGCCAGCAGTATGGGAGGACAGGGGTCTTTTCCGCCCCAGCATTTT.

This clone was detected only once. The V call is TRBV29-1, the J call TRBJ2-7; maybe TRBD2 (5 bases). Germline V gene sequence: CDR1 SQVTM, CDR2 ANQGSEA. The CDR3 is made up of 13 amino acids. The V gene lost 4 bases and the J gene lost 6 bases, with 16 bases spanning the gap. The CDR3 sequence: CSVVEDEKGEQYF. CDR3 in DNA: TGCAGCGTTGTGGAGGATGAAAAAGGCGAGCAGTACTTC.

In this sample, this clone turned up a few times. The genes are TRBV13 and TRBJ1-1; D not certain. CDR3 length equals 16 residues. Looked up from germline, CDR1 is PRHDT and CDR2 is FYEKMQ (reference sequence). The germline V and J ends were trimmed by 6 bases and 4 bases, with 21 bases remaining between them. The CDR3 DNA reads as TGTGCCAGCAGACATTCGGATTTTGGGCACGGCACTGAAGCTTTCTTT. This sequence encodes CASRHSDFGHGTEAFF.

This chain uses TRBV2 with TRBJ1-1; D call uncertain. The CDR3 is 14 amino acids. The V end was cut by 3 bases, the J end by 0 bases, with 8 bases between. Germline V gene lookup returns CDR1 SNHLY and CDR2 FYNNEI. The DNA for the CDR3 is TGTGCCAGCAGTGACCTCAGTGTGAACACTGAAGCTTTCTTT. Its protein product is CASSDLSVNTEAFF.

Note on this clone: An end of the junction does not agree with germline; a read error may underlie this. The V call is TRBV19, the J call TRBJ1-5; TRBD1 might be the D (6 bases). The V gene's germline CDR1 is LNHDA and CDR2 SQIVND (reference sequence). This CDR3 has 17 residues. CDR3 residues: CVSSITAGARGNQPQHF. CDR3 DNA sequence: TGTGTCAGTAGTATAACTGCGGGGGCGCGGGGCAATCAGCCCCAGCATTTT.

The CDR3 is CASSSDADLLRVPGEQYF. DNA for the CDR3: TGTGCCAGCAGCTCTGACGCCGACTTGCTCAGGGTCCCGGGCGAGCAGTACTTC. The chain has TRBV7-8 and TRBJ2-5; D is perhaps TRBD1 (5 bases). The end of the DNA fits TRBJ2-7 better, so the J call may be wrong. The V gene's germline CDR1 is SGHVS and CDR2 FQNEAQ. This CDR3 region has 18 residues.

The rearrangement joins TRBV14 to TRBJ2-1; TRBD2 matches 7 bases. The CDR3 runs 18 residues. V shed 0 bases, J shed 3 bases, and the junction held 11 bases outside the gene matches. Germline V CDR1 and CDR2: SGHDN, FVKESK. CDR3 residues: CASSQEEEAGANYNEQFF. DNA for the CDR3: TGTGCCAGCAGCCAAGAGGAGGAGGCGGGAGCTAACTACAATGAGCAGTTCTTC.

V is TRBV6-5 and J is TRBJ2-1; D remains ambiguous. V was clipped by 0 bases and J by 6 bases, with 15 bases between them. This CDR3 spans 16 amino acids. CDR1 and CDR2 (germline): MNHEY, SVGAGI. Here the CDR3 DNA reads TGTGCCAGCAGTTACTCTGCCAGGTTGTATCGCAATGAGCAGTTCTTC. Protein: CASSYSARLYRNEQFF.

This chain uses TRBV6-5 with TRBJ1-5; TRBD1 agrees at 7 bases. J lost 5 bases, V lost 4 bases, and 5 bases had no gene match. The CDR3 spans 14 residues. Germline-derived CDR1 and CDR2 are MNHEY and SVGAGI. The CDR3 region has the DNA TGTGCCAGCAGTTCCTTACAGGGGTATCAGCCCCAGCATTTT. Encoded protein: CASSSLQGYQPQHF.

CDR3 DNA: TGTGCCAGCAGCATGGGACTAGCGGGGGCCGCGAGCTCCTACGAGCAGTACTTC. Its protein is CASSMGLAGAASSYEQYF. The V gene is TRBV7-8, the J gene TRBJ2-5; 14 bases match TRBD2. The J call may be faulty, since TRBJ2-7 better matches the DNA end. The CDR3 totals 18 residues. Germline CDR1 SGHVS, CDR2 FQNEAQ.

This clone is a singleton in its sample. J is TRBJ1-2 and V is TRBV6-5; no clear D. Germline-derived CDR1 and CDR2 are MNHEY and SVGAGI. This CDR3 has 14 amino acids. The V gene lost 0 bases and the J gene lost 3 bases, with 8 bases spanning the gap. The CDR3 DNA is TGTGCCAGCAGTTACTCTCGGGTTCACTATGGCTACACCTTC. Its protein is CASSYSRVHYGYTF.

The chain combines TRBV7-2 with TRBJ2-3, with D maybe TRBD2 (6 bases). V lost 5 bases and J 3 bases, leaving 12 bases between the germline ends. CDR3 length: 14 residues. Germline loops: CDR1 SGHTA, CDR2 FQGNSA. The CDR3 DNA reads TGTGCCAGCAGCCTTCGACTAGAAACAGATACGCAGTATTTT. It encodes CASSLRLETDTQYF. Looking up the rest from reference TRBV7-2 and TRBJ2-3 gives the full variable domain: GAGVSQSPSNKVTEKGKDVELRCDPISGHTALYWYRQSLGQGLEFLIYFQGNSAPDKSGLPSDRFSAERTGGSVSTLTIQRTQQEDSAVYLCASSLRLETDTQYFGPGTRLTVL.

The CDR3 DNA reads as TGCGCCAGCAGTCCCCGGGAATCAACCTACAATGAGCAGTTCTTC. Protein sequence: CASSPRESTYNEQFF. V usage is TRBV10-1 and J usage is TRBJ2-1, with D tentatively TRBD2 (5 bases). V lost 5 bases and J 2 bases, leaving 13 bases between the germline ends. The CDR3 runs to 15 residues. CDR1 and CDR2 from the germline V gene are WNHNN and SYGVQD (reference sequence).

The chain couples TRBV9 to TRBJ2-7, with TRBD1 matching 7 bases. In germline, CDR1 is SGDLS, CDR2 YYNGEE. CDR3 length: 15 residues. Trimming took 4 bases from V and 5 from J; bases not matched to a gene: 12. As DNA, the CDR3 is TGTGCCAGCAGCTACGCCGGGACAGATGGGGACGAGCAGTACTTC. Translated: CASSYAGTDGDEQYF.

The V gene is TRBV5-1, the J gene TRBJ2-7; D gene ambiguous. The CDR3 length is 13 residues. CDR1 and CDR2 (germline): SGHRS, YFSETQ. Trimming left V 2 bases short and J 3 bases short, with 9 bases between. CDR3 nucleotide sequence: TGCGCCAGCAGCTTTGGGCAGAACTACGAGCAGTACTTC. This sequence encodes CASSFGQNYEQYF.

V is TRBV7-6 and J is TRBJ1-2; tentative D call: TRBD1 (5 bases). The CDR3 runs 16 residues. CDR1 is SGHVS and CDR2 is FNYEAQ in the germline V gene. Trimming took 0 bases from V and 3 from J, leaving 14 bases between them. Here the CDR3 reads CASSLALGGRYYGYTF. CDR3 DNA: TGTGCCAGCAGCTTAGCGCTGGGGGGACGGTACTATGGCTACACCTTC.

J is TRBJ2-1 and V is TRBV9; D is perhaps TRBD1 (5 bases). V was clipped by 4 bases and J by 5 bases, with 13 bases between them. This CDR3 spans 14 amino acids. The germline V gene has CDR1 SGDLS and CDR2 YYNGEE. CDR3 sequence reads: CASSPRRGHNEQFF. Here the CDR3 DNA reads TGTGCCAGCAGCCCCCGTAGGGGTCACAATGAGCAGTTCTTC.

The CDR3 loop is CASRNYGETEAFF. CDR3 in DNA: TGTGCCAGTAGGAACTACGGCGAGACTGAAGCTTTCTTT. The chain links TRBV19 to TRBJ1-1; D gene uncertain. The CDR3 spans 13 residues. Trimming removed 6 bases from V and 5 bases from J, with 13 bases in between. The germline gives CDR1 LNHDA, CDR2 SQIVND (reference sequence).

V and J are TRBV6-5 and TRBJ2-7, with 9 bases aligning to TRBD1. Germline V CDR1 and CDR2: MNHEY, SVGAGI. J gave up 2 bases and V 4 bases, and 0 bases lay outside the gene matches. This CDR3 has 13 amino acids. CDR3 residues: CASSWDRAYEQYF. The DNA of the CDR3 is TGTGCCAGCAGTTGGGACAGGGCCTACGAGCAGTACTTC.

This clone has just one count. The CDR3 DNA follows: TGTGCCAGCGGCGACAGGACGAACACCGGGGAGCTGTTTTTT. This sequence encodes CASGDRTNTGELFF. This chain links TRBV28 with TRBJ2-2; tentative D call: TRBD1 (6 bases). Germline values: CDR1 MDHEN, CDR2 SYDVKM. The CDR3 runs 14 residues. Trimming left V 8 bases short and J 0 bases short, with 10 bases between.

The chain employs TRBV27 and TRBJ2-7; the match to TRBD2 covers 7 bases. V dropped 7 bases and J dropped 3; count of bases not matched to a gene: 9. The CDR3 has 14 amino acids. In germline, CDR1 is MNHEY, CDR2 SMNVEV (reference sequence). The CDR3 DNA reads as TGTGCCAGCATTAAGAGCGGGAAGGGCTACGAGCAGTACTTC. Protein product: CASIKSGKGYEQYF.